The rows below give T cell receptor beta chains drawn from one sample of a study of blood T cell repertoires in COVID-19. Method: immunoSEQ multiplex PCR; TCRdb's copy keeps in-frame clones and lacks some. The sample records 100,000 to 150,000 clones, around 84% being singletons. The sequencing input was peripheral blood. The receptors shown here come from an elderly woman with acute or convalescent COVID-19. CDR3s include the opening cysteine and the closing phenylalanine or tryptophan. A D gene is named only where the DNA matches it firmly. Part of the rows lack a size; the others show once, few, many or a class for expanded clones.

size: few; J: TRBJ2-5; V: TRBV20-1; D: TRBD2; CDR3: CSASRSGRSLGGETQYF; DNA: TGCAGTGCTAGTCGTAGCGGGAGGTCCTTGGGTGGTGAGACCCAGTACTTC
size: NA; J: TRBJ1-2; V: TRBV12-3/TRBV12-4; D: NA; CDR3: CASSFLTHGYTF; DNA: TGTGCCAGCAGTTTTCTAACGCATGGCTACACCTTC
size: NA; J: TRBJ2-1; V: TRBV7-2; D: NA; CDR3: CASSPQEGTANEQFF; DNA: TGTGCCAGCAGCCCCCAGGAGGGCACCGCCAATGAGCAGTTCTTC
size: NA; J: TRBJ2-7; V: TRBV7-9; D: TRBD2; CDR3: CASSLAASGVPDEQYF; DNA: TGTGCCAGCAGCTTAGCGGCTAGCGGGGTCCCCGACGAGCAGTACTTC
size: NA; J: TRBJ2-3; V: TRBV7-2; D: TRBD2; CDR3: CASSLGLAGQQSRDTQYF; DNA: TGTGCCAGCAGCTTAGGTCTAGCGGGACAGCAGAGTAGAGATACGCAGTATTTT
size: NA; J: TRBJ1-4; V: TRBV4-3; D: NA; CDR3: CASSQDITGKLFF; DNA: TGCGCCAGCAGCCAAGATATTACAGGAAAACTGTTTTTT
size: NA; J: TRBJ1-2; V: TRBV5-1; D: NA; CDR3: CASSPAAAAVNYGYTF; DNA: TGCGCCAGCAGCCCCGCAGCGGCAGCAGTTAACTATGGCTACACCTTC
size: NA; J: TRBJ2-5; V: TRBV2; D: NA; CDR3: CASSVQRPGETQYF; DNA: TGTGCCAGCAGTGTCCAGCGCCCAGGGGAGACCCAGTACTTC
size: NA; J: TRBJ2-5; V: TRBV30; D: NA; CDR3: CAWDRRETQYF; DNA: TGTGCCTGGGACAGGAGAGAGACCCAGTACTTC
size: NA; J: TRBJ2-1; V: TRBV5-1; D: TRBD1; CDR3: CASSLGGTGYNEQFF; DNA: TGCGCCAGCAGCTTAGGGGGGACAGGTTACAATGAGCAGTTCTTC
size: NA; J: TRBJ2-7; V: TRBV11-2; D: TRBD2; CDR3: CASSAIRGGTSSYEQYF; DNA: TGTGCCAGCAGCGCCATTCGGGGGGGGACGAGCTCCTACGAGCAGTACTTC
size: NA; J: TRBJ2-1; V: TRBV29-1; D: NA; CDR3: CSVEPGSPYNEQFF; DNA: TGCAGCGTTGAGCCCGGGAGCCCCTACAATGAGCAGTTCTTC
size: NA; J: TRBJ1-6; V: TRBV6-5; D: NA; CDR3: CASSPRQVRSPLHF; DNA: TGTGCCAGCAGTCCTCGACAGGTTCGGTCACCCCTCCACTTT
size: NA; J: TRBJ1-4; V: TRBV30; D: TRBD1; CDR3: CACRLGGKEKLFF; DNA: TGTGCCTGCCGCTTAGGGGGCAAGGAAAAACTGTTTTTT
size: NA; J: TRBJ2-2; V: TRBV7-2; D: TRBD2; CDR3: CASSTTSGGGKLFF; DNA: TGTGCCAGCAGCACAACTAGCGGGGGAGGGAAGCTGTTTTTT